These 10 T cell receptor beta chains were sequenced from one sample in a study of shared clonotypes between healthy human individuals (dated by TCRdb to between 2020 and 2021). The library was obtained by the immunoSEQ multiplex PCR assay. The table comes from immuneACCESS by way of TCRdb, which keeps in-frame sequences with V and J called. Part of the clones is missing from these tables; in studies checked, under half for an unresolved V gene and the rest for unknown reasons. Here the sample has 600,000 to 700,000 clones; less than 80% occur a single time. Around 1.7% of the sample belongs to the ten largest clones. Input material: memory CD4+ T cells sorted from blood. Per the publication, the cell subset or site label means: CD45RA-negative fraction. Receptors were obtained from a woman under 40 in good health.

CDR3 loop: CASSQDQGGQKNIQYF. The CDR3 nucleotides read TGCGCCAGCAGCCAAGATCAGGGGGGTCAGAAAAACATTCAGTACTTC. This chain connects TRBV4-1 to TRBJ2-4; a weak D match, TRBD1 (7 bases). This CDR3 has 16 amino acids. Germline lookup yields CDR1 MGHRA and CDR2 YSYEKL. The ends were cut back, 0 bases at V and 4 bases at J, with 13 bases in the middle.

The gene calls are TRBV10-3 and TRBJ2-2; tentatively, D is TRBD2 (6 bases). V gave up 5 bases and J gave up 4 bases, with 14 bases separating them. Germline loops: CDR1 ENHRY, CDR2 SYGVKD. The CDR3 totals 15 residues. For the CDR3, the DNA is TGTGCCATCAGTATGCCCGCGGGAACCACCGGGGAGCTGTTTTTT. It is translated as CAISMPAGTTGELFF.

The chain uses TRBV7-9 and TRBJ2-7, with D uncertain. Germline V CDR1 and CDR2: SEHNR, FQNEAQ (reference sequence). The CDR3 spans 13 residues. Trimming pared 5 bases from V and 3 bases from J, leaving 11 bases between. CDR3 sequence: CASSPPNYYEQYF. DNA of the CDR3: TGTGCCAGCAGCCCCCCTAACTACTACGAGCAGTACTTC.

In this sample, this clone turned up a few times. The chain uses TRBV7-2 and TRBJ2-1; 7 bases align to TRBD1. V gave up 1 base and J gave up 9 bases; unmatched junction bases: 12. The CDR3 spans 16 residues. Germline V gene sequence: CDR1 SGHTA, CDR2 FQGNSA. CDR3 bases: TGTGCCAGCAGCTTAGACGGGGACAGTGTTCCTCGTGAGCAGTTCTTC. It codes for CASSLDGDSVPREQFF.

The V gene is TRBV21-1, the J gene TRBJ2-3; the table's D call, TRBD2, has no DNA check behind it. TRBV21-1 is given as a pseudogene. CDR3 length: 20 residues. CDR3 residues: CASSPPVGASGDVRGDTQYF. CDR3 nucleotide sequence: TGTGCCAGCAGCCCCCCCGTTGGGGCTAGCGGAGACGTTCGGGGAGATACGCAGTATTTT.

Written as DNA, the CDR3 is TGTGCCAGCAGCCTCCTAGCGAACACAGATACGCAGTATTTT. Its translation: CASSLLANTDTQYF. The genes are TRBV4-2 and TRBJ2-3; possibly TRBD2 for D (6 bases). This CDR3 has 14 amino acids. CDR1 and CDR2 (germline): LGHNA, YNFKEQ. Trimming removed 4 bases from V and 2 bases from J, with 10 bases in between.

The CDR3 is CASSPTGWQYF. DNA of the CDR3: TGTGCCAGCAGCCCCACCGGGTGGCAGTATTTT. The J gene is TRBJ2-3, the V gene TRBV7-2; D gene uncertain. Trimming shortened V by 5 bases and J by 11 bases, and 11 bases separated the two germline ends. This CDR3 is 11 amino acids long. The germline CDR1 and CDR2 sequences are SGHTA and FQGNSA.

As regards this clone: Other DNA sequences in the sample encode the same CDR3. This chain links TRBV19 with TRBJ1-5, with no clear D. CDR3 length: 15 amino acids. Germline CDR1 and CDR2: LNHDA and SQIVND (reference sequence). Trimming took off 1 base at V and 0 bases at J, with 7 bases between the two ends. The CDR3 region is CASSIALTSNQPQHF. The CDR3 DNA reads as TGTGCCAGTAGTATAGCCCTGACTAGCAATCAGCCCCAGCATTTT. Variable domain in full (rest from reference TRBV19 and TRBJ1-5): DGGITQSPKYLFRKEGQNVTLSCEQNLNHDAMYWYRQDPGQGLRLIYYSQIVNDFQKGDIAEGYSVSREKKESFPLTVTSAQKNPTAFYLCASSIALTSNQPQHFGDGTRLSIL.

This clone appeared once. The rearrangement uses TRBV10-3 and TRBJ2-7; 9 positions agree with TRBD2. CDR1 is ENHRY and CDR2 is SYGVKD in the germline V gene. The CDR3 extends over 15 amino acids. With V trimmed by 6 bases and J by 0 bases, 6 bases remained unmatched. In DNA form, the CDR3 reads TGTGCCATCAGACCCTCTAGCGGGACCTCCTACGAGCAGTACTTC. Encoded protein: CAIRPSSGTSYEQYF.

This chain joins TRBV6-6 and TRBJ1-2, with D unresolved. CDR1 and CDR2 (germline): MNHNY, SVGAGI (reference sequence). Trimming pared 10 bases from V and 0 bases from J, leaving 6 bases between. This CDR3 region has 11 residues. The CDR3 reads CATHSNYGYTF. The CDR3 DNA is TGTGCCACCCATTCTAACTATGGCTACACCTTC.